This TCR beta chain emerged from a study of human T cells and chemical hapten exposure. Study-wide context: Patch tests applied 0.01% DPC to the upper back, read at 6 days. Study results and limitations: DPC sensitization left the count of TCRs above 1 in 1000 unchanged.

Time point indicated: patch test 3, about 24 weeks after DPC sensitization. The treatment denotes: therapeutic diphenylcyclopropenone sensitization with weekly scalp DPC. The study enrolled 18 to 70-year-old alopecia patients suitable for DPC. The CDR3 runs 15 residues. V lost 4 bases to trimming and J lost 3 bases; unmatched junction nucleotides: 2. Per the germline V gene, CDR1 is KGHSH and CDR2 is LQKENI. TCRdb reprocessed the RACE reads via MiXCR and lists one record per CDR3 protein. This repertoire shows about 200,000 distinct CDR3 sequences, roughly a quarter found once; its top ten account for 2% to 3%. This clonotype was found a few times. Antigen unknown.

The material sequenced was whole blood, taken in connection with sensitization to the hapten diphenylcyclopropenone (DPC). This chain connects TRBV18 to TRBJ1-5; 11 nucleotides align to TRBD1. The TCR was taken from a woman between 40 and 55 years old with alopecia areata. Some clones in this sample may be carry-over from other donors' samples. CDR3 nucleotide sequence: TGTGCCAGCTCACGCGGACAGGGGGCCAATCAGCCCCAGCATTTT. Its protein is CASSRGQGANQPQHF.